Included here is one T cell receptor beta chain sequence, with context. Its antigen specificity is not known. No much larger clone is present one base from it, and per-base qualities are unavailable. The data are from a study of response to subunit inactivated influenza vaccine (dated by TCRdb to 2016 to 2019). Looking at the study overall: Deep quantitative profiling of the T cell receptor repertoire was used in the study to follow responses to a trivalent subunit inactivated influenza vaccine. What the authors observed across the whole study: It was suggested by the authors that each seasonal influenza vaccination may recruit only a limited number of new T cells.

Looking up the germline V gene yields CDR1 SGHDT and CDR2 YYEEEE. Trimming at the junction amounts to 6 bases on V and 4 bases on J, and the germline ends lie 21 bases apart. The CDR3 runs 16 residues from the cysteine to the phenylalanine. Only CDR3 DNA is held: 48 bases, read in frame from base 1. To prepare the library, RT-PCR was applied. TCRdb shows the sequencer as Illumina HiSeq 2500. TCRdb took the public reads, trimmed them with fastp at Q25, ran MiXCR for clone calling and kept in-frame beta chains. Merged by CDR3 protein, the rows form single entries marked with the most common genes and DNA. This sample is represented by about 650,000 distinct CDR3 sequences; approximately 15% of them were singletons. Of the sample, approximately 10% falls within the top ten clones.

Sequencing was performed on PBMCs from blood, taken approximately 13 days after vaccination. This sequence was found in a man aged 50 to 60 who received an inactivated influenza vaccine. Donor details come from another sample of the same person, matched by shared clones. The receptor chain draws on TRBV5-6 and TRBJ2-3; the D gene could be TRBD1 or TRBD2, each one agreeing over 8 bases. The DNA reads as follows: TGTGCCAGCAACTCCGGGGGGGACAGGTTTTCAGATACGCAGTATTTT. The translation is CASNSGGDRFSDTQYF.